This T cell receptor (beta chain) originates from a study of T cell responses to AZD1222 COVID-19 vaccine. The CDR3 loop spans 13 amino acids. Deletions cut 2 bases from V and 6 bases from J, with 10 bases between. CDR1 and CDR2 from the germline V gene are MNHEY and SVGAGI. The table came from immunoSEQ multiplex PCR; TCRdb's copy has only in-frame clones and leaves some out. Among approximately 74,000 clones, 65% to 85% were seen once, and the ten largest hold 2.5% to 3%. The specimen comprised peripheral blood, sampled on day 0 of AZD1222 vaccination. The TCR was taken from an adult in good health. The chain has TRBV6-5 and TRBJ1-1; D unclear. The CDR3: CASSYGIGAEAFF. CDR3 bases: TGTGCCAGCAGTTACGGGATTGGGGCTGAAGCTTTCTTT.